Listed below are T cell receptor beta chains from one sample, sequenced in a study of cytomegalovirus exposure and HLA in healthy donors. TCRdb's table, derived via immunoSEQ multiplex PCR, lists solely in-frame clones and lacks some. The sample has about 90,000 clones, 85% to 90% seen once. Sequenced sample: PBMCs. The source is a man between 18 and 29 years old in good health and CMV-seronegative. CDR3s include the opening cysteine and the closing phenylalanine or tryptophan. A D gene is named only where the DNA matches it firmly. Clone size is given for some rows only: seen once, a few or many times, or a class if the clone is expanded.

NA,TRBV19,TRBD1,TRBJ1-5,TGTGCCAGTAGTCCGGGACAGGGTCCATTCGAGCCCCAGCATTTT,CASSPGQGPFEPQHF
NA,TRBV27,TRBD1,TRBJ2-2,TGTGCCAGCAGCGACGCGACAGGGCACGGGGAGCTGTTTTTT,CASSDATGHGELFF
NA,TRBV28,TRBD1,TRBJ2-1,TGTGCCAGCAGTCAGAGACCGGGACAGGTATACTATGAGCAGTTCTTC,CASSQRPGQVYYEQFF
NA,TRBV27,TRBD2,TRBJ2-7,TGTGCCAGCAGTTTTCATTTACTGCGGGAGAGGCCTGGCGAGCAGTACTTC,CASSFHLLRERPGEQYF
NA,TRBV28,TRBD1,TRBJ2-2,TGTGCCAGCAAGGGGGACAGGGTGAACACCGGGGAGCTGTTTTTT,CASKGDRVNTGELFF
NA,TRBV4-2,TRBD1,TRBJ2-5,TGTGCCAGCAGCCAAGGGCAGGGGGCGGTCTACGAGCAGCACTTC,CASSQGQGAVYEQHF
NA,TRBV19,TRBD1,TRBJ2-7,TGTGCCAGTAGTGCCGGGACAGGGGCAAAATACGAGCAGTACTTC,CASSAGTGAKYEQYF
NA,TRBV6-6,TRBD2,TRBJ2-7,TGTGCCAGCAGTTCACCTAGCGGGAGGTTGAGCGAGCAGTACTTC,CASSSPSGRLSEQYF
NA,TRBV5-1,TRBD2,TRBJ2-1,TGCGCCAGCAGCCCTCCTGGGGGACTAGCGGCCGTCGGGGGTGAGCAGTTCTTC,CASSPPGGLAAVGGEQFF
NA,TRBV4-3,TRBD2,TRBJ2-3,TGCGCCAGCAGCCACGGGCTAGCGGGAGCAGATACGCAGTATTTT,CASSHGLAGADTQYF
NA,TRBV28,NA,TRBJ2-5,TGTGCCAGCAGTCAACCGGGGAGCAGGGGCCAAGAGACCCAGTACTTC,CASSQPGSRGQETQYF
once,TRBV27,NA,TRBJ1-4,TGTGCCAGCAGTCCCGGCGGGGCGCGGCTGGGCGAAAAACTGTTTTTT,CASSPGGARLGEKLFF
NA,TRBV4-3,NA,TRBJ1-2,TGCGCCAGCAGCCAAGATCTGGGCCGGGACTACACCTTC,CASSQDLGRDYTF
NA,TRBV27,NA,TRBJ1-6,TGTGCCAGCAGTTTCAGGGAGGGTCCTAATTCACCCCTCCACTTT,CASSFREGPNSPLHF
NA,TRBV5-1,TRBD2,TRBJ2-1,TGCGCCAGCAGCTTAATGACTAGCGGAGGAAACAATGAGCAGTTCTTC,CASSLMTSGGNNEQFF
once,TRBV27,TRBD2,TRBJ2-7,TGTGCCAGCAGTCTACCGGGACTAGAGACGTACGAGCAGTACTTC,CASSLPGLETYEQYF
NA,TRBV7-3,NA,TRBJ2-1,TGTGCCAGCAGCTTAGTGGCACGGGGGGAGCAGTTCTTC,CASSLVARGEQFF
once,TRBV6-5,NA,TRBJ1-3,TGTGCCAGCAGTCGCGATCTGTCTGGAAACACCATATATTTT,CASSRDLSGNTIYF
NA,TRBV5-1,TRBD1,TRBJ2-7,TGCGCCAGCAGCTCAGGGGGCGGCGAGCAGTACTTC,CASSSGGGEQYF
NA,TRBV2,NA,TRBJ2-3,TGTGCCAGCCGTCAGACTAGGTCGGGCACAGATACGCAGTATTTT,CASRQTRSGTDTQYF
few,TRBV4-3,TRBD1,TRBJ1-4,TGCGCCAGCAGCCAAGATGTACCAGGGGGCAATGAAAAACTGTTTTTT,CASSQDVPGGNEKLFF
NA,TRBV4-2,NA,TRBJ1-6,TGTGCCAGCAGCCAAGTGAGGACAGACGGAAGGAATTCACCCCTCCACTTT,CASSQVRTDGRNSPLHF
NA,TRBV5-1,NA,TRBJ1-2,TGCGCCAGCAGCTTGGCCGTTGCGTCAGACAGAACCTTC,CASSLAVASDRTF
NA,TRBV5-8,NA,TRBJ2-1,TGTGCCAGCCGACTCCTCAATGAGCAGTTCTTC,CASRLLNEQFF
NA,TRBV6-1,NA,TRBJ1-1,TGTGCCAGCAGTGCCAGGTCCGACCTGGGGAACACTGAAGCTTTCTTT,CASSARSDLGNTEAFF
once,TRBV5-1,NA,TRBJ2-7,TGCGCCAGCAGCTTGGGGGCAGGGGGAGGTAACGAGCAGTACTTC,CASSLGAGGGNEQYF
NA,TRBV27,NA,TRBJ2-1,TGTGCCAGCAGTTTATCGATTTGGGCCCTAACCTCGAGCAATGAGCAGTTCTTC,CASSLSIWALTSSNEQFF
NA,TRBV27,NA,TRBJ2-7,TGTGCCATCAAACGCGGCAGGGAAAGCTACGAGCAGTACTTC,CAIKRGRESYEQYF
NA,TRBV5-6,NA,TRBJ1-5,TGTGCCAGCAGCTCGACGCGGCTCCGTCAGCCCCAGCATTTT,CASSSTRLRQPQHF
NA,TRBV19,TRBD2,TRBJ2-7,TGTGCCAGTAGCCCCACTAGCGGGAGGTTCTCCTACGAGCAGTACTTC,CASSPTSGRFSYEQYF
NA,TRBV5-4,TRBD1,TRBJ1-1,TGTGCCAGCAGCTTGCCGGGACAGGCGAACACTGAAGCTTTCTTT,CASSLPGQANTEAFF
NA,TRBV6-6,NA,TRBJ2-3,TGTGCCAGCACCCACACCACAGATACGCAGTATTTT,CASTHTTDTQYF
NA,TRBV27,TRBD1,TRBJ1-5,TGTGCCAGCAGGGACAGGGGGAAACAGCCCCAGCATTTT,CASRDRGKQPQHF
once,TRBV5-1,NA,TRBJ1-1,TGCGCCAGCAGCGTACCGGGATATGAAGCTTTCTTT,CASSVPGYEAFF
NA,TRBV14,NA,TRBJ1-1,TGTGCCAGCAGCCACGGGGGGAACACTGAAGCTTTCTTT,CASSHGGNTEAFF
NA,TRBV29-1,TRBD1,TRBJ1-1,TGCAGCGTTGTCGACAGGGGGGGGGCGGACACTGAAGCTTTCTTT,CSVVDRGGADTEAFF
NA,TRBV27,NA,TRBJ2-7,TGTGCCAGCAGTTTTTCGCGGGGTACCTACGAGCAGTACTTC,CASSFSRGTYEQYF
NA,TRBV5-6,NA,TRBJ1-4,TGTGCCAGCAGCTTATCGGCGGGAAGTGAAAAACTGTTTTTT,CASSLSAGSEKLFF
NA,TRBV5-1,TRBD1,TRBJ2-1,TGCGCCAGCAGCATAAGGGGGACAGGGACCTACAATGAGCAGTTCTTC,CASSIRGTGTYNEQFF
NA,TRBV9,TRBD2,TRBJ2-1,TGTGCCAGCAGCGTAGATACTAGCGGGAGTTTCTACAATGAGCAGTTCTTC,CASSVDTSGSFYNEQFF
NA,TRBV7-2,TRBD2,TRBJ2-1,TGTGCCAGCAGCTTGGGCGGGAGGTCCTACAATGAGCAGTTCTTC,CASSLGGRSYNEQFF
NA,TRBV6-5,NA,TRBJ2-7,TGTGCCAGCAAGGCCGACAGGAGTCACTACGAGCAGTACTTC,CASKADRSHYEQYF
NA,TRBV6-1,TRBD2,TRBJ2-1,TGTGCCAGCAGTGAAGATCCTAGCGGGAGGGCCTTGTACAATGAGCAGTTCTTC,CASSEDPSGRALYNEQFF
NA,TRBV7-9,TRBD2,TRBJ2-5,TGTGCCAGCAGCTTAGTCAAAGCGGGAGGTCAAGAGACCCAGTACTTC,CASSLVKAGGQETQYF
NA,TRBV7-2,TRBD1,TRBJ1-1,TGTGCCAGCAGCTCTAACCCGACAGGGTTCGCTGAAGCTTTCTTT,CASSSNPTGFAEAFF
NA,TRBV21-1,NA,TRBJ2-7,TGTGCCAGCAGCACGACCCGGGCCTACGAGCAGTACTTC,CASSTTRAYEQYF
NA,TRBV9,TRBD1,TRBJ2-7,TGTGCCAGCAGCGTAGATGGGACAGGGTCGTCCTACGAGCAGTACTTC,CASSVDGTGSSYEQYF
NA,TRBV5-1,NA,TRBJ2-1,TGCGCCAGCAGCTTAAATTCTGGCCTCGGGGGTGAGCAGTTCTTC,CASSLNSGLGGEQFF
NA,TRBV7-2,TRBD2,TRBJ2-7,TGTGCCAGCAGCTTAGCTAGCGGGAAGGGTGCGCAGTACTTC,CASSLASGKGAQYF
NA,TRBV2,TRBD1,TRBJ2-3,TGTGCCAGCAGTCGGAACAGGGGGCTAAGCACAGATACGCAGTATTTT,CASSRNRGLSTDTQYF